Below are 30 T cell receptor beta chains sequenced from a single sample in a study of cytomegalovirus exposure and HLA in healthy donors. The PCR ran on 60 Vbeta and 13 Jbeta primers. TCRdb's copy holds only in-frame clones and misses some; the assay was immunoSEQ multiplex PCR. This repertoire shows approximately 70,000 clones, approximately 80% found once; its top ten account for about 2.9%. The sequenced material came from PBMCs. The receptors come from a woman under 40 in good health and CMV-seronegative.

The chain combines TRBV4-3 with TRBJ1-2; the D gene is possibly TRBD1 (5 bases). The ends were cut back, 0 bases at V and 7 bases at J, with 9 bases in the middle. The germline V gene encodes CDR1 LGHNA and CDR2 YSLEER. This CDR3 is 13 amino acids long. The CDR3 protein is CASSQDRGVGYTF. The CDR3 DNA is TGCGCCAGCAGCCAAGATCGGGGGGTTGGCTACACCTTC.

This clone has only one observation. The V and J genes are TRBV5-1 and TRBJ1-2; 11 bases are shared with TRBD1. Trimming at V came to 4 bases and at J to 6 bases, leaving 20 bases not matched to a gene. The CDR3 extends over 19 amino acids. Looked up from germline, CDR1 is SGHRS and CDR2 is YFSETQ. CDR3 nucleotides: TGCGCCAGCAGCGTATCCGCGACGAAAACCGGGACAGGGGGGAATGGCTACACCTTC. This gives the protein CASSVSATKTGTGGNGYTF.

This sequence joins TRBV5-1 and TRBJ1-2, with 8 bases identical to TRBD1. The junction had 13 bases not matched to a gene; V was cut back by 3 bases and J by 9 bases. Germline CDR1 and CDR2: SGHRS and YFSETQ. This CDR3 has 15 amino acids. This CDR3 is CASSWTGTGQVRYTF. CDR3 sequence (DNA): TGCGCCAGCAGCTGGACCGGGACAGGACAGGTTCGCTACACCTTC.

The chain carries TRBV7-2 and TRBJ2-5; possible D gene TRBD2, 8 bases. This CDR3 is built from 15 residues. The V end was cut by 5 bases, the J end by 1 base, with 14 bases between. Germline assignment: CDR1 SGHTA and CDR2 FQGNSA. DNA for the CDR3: TGTGCCAGCAGCCGGGGGGGACAGTCCCAAGAGACCCAGTACTTC. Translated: CASSRGGQSQETQYF.

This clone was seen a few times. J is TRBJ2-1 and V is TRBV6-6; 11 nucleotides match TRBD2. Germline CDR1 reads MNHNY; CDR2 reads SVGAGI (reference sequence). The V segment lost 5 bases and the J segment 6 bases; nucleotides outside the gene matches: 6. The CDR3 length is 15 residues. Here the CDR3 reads CASSTPTSGTNEQFF. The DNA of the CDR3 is TGTGCCAGCAGTACCCCGACTAGCGGGACCAATGAGCAGTTCTTC.

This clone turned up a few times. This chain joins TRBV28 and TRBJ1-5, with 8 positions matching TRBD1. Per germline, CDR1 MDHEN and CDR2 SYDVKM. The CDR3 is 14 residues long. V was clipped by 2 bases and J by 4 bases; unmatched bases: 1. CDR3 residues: CASSLNRGNQPQHF. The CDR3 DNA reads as TGTGCCAGCAGTTTAAACAGGGGGAATCAGCCCCAGCATTTT.

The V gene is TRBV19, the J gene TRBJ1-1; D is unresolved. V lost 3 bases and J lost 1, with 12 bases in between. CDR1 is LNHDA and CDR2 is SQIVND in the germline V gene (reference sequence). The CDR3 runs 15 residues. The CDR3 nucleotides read TGTGCCAGTAGTATCGGTTTCCAAAGGAACACTGAAGCTTTCTTT. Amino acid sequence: CASSIGFQRNTEAFF.

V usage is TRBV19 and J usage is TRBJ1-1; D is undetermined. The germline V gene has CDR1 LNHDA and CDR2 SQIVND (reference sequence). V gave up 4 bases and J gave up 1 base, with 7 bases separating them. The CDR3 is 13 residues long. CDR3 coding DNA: TGTGCCAGTAGTAGGACTGAGAACACTGAAGCTTTCTTT. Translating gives CASSRTENTEAFF. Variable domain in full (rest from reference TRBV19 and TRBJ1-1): DGGITQSPKYLFRKEGQNVTLSCEQNLNHDAMYWYRQDPGQGLRLIYYSQIVNDFQKGDIAEGYSVSREKKESFPLTVTSAQKNPTAFYLCASSRTENTEAFFGQGTRLTVV.

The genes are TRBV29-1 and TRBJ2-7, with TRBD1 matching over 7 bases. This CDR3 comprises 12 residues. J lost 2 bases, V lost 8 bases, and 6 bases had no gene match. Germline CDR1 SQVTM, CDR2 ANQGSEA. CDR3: CSFWTGAYEQYF. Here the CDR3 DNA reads TGCAGCTTTTGGACAGGAGCCTACGAGCAGTACTTC.

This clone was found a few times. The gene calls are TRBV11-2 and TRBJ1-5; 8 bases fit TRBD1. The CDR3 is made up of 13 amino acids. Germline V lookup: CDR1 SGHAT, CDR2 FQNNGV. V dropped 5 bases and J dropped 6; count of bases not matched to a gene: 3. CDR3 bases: TGTGCCAGCAGCCAGGGGGCCTTTCAGCCCCAGCATTTT. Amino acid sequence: CASSQGAFQPQHF.

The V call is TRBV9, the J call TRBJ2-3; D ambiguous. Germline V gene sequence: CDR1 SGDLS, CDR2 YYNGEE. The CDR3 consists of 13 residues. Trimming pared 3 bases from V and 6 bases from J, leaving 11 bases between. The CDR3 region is CASSAPLPDTQYF. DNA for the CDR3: TGTGCCAGCAGCGCTCCACTCCCGGATACGCAGTATTTT.

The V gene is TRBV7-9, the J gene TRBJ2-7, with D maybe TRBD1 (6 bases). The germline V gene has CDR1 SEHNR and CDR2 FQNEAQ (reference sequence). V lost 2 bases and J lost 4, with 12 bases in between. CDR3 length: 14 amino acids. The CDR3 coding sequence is TGTGCCAGCAGCTTAATGGCAGGGGAGTACGAGCAGTACTTC. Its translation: CASSLMAGEYEQYF.

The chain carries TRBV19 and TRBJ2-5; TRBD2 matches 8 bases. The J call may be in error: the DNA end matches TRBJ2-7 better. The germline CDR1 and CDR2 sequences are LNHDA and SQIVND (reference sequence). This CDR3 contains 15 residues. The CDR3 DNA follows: TGTGCCAGTAGTAATCAGGGACTAGGGACCTACGAGCAGTACTTC. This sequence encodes CASSNQGLGTYEQYF.

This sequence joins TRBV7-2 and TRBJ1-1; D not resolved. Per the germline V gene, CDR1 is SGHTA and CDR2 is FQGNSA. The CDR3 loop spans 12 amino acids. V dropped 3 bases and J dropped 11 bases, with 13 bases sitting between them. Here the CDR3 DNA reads TGTGCCAGCAGCTTCTTTCGGGGAACGGCTTTCTTT. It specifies CASSFFRGTAFF.

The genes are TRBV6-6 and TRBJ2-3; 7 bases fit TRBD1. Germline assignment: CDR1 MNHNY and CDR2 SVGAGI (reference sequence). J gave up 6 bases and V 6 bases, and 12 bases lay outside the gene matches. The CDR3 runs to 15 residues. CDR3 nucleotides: TGTGCCAGCAGCTCGGGACAGTATAAGGGGGATACGCAGTATTTT. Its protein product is CASSSGQYKGDTQYF.

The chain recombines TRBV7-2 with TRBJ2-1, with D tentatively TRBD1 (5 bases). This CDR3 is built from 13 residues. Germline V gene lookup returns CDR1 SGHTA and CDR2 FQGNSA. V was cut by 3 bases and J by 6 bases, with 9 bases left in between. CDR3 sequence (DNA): TGTGCCAGCAGCTTCAGGGTAGGCAATGAGCAGTTCTTC. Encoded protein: CASSFRVGNEQFF.

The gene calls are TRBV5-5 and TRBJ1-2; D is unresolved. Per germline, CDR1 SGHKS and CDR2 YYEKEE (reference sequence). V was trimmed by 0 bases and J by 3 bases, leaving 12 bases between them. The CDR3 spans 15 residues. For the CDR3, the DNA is TGTGCCAGCAGCTTGGATCGGCAGACTTACTATGGCTACACCTTC. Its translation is CASSLDRQTYYGYTF.

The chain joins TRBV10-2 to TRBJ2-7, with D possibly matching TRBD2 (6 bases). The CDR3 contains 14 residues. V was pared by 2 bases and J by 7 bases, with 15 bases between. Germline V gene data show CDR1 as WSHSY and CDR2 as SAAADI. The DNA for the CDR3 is TGCGCCAGCAGTGAGGGGACTGGGGTCGGGGAGCAGTACTTC. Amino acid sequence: CASSEGTGVGEQYF.

The CDR3 sequence: CASTGERGRYEQYF. The CDR3 DNA follows: TGTGCCAGCACCGGGGAGCGGGGCCGCTACGAGCAGTACTTC. The chain employs TRBV6-1 and TRBJ2-7, with TRBD2 matching 7 bases. CDR1 is MNHNS and CDR2 is SASEGT in the germline V gene. The CDR3 spans 14 residues. The ends lost 7 bases at V and 3 bases at J; junction bases unmatched: 9.

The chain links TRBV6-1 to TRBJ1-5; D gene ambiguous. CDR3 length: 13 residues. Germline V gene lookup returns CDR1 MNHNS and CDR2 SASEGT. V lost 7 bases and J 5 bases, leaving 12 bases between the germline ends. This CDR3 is CASTPVGDQPQHF. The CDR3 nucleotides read TGTGCCAGCACCCCGGTCGGGGATCAGCCCCAGCATTTT.

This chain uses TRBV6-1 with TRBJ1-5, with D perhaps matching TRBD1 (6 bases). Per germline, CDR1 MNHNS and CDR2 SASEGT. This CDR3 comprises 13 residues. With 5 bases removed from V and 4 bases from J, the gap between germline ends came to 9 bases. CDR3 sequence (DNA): TGTGCCAGCAGTATCCAGGGGAATCAGCCCCAGCATTTT. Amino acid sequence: CASSIQGNQPQHF.

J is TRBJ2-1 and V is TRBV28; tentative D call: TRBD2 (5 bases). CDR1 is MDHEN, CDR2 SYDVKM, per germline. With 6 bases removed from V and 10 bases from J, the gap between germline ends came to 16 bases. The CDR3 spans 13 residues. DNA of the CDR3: TGTGCCAGCAGGAGCTCCTTCCGGGGAGAGCAGTTCTTC. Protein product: CASRSSFRGEQFF.

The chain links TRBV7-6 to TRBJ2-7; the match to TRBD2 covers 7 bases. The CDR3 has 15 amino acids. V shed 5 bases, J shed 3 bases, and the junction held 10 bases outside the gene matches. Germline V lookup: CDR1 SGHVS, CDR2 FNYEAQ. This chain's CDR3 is CASSPRGAGDYEQYF. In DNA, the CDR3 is TGTGCCAGCAGCCCGAGGGGCGCGGGGGACTACGAGCAGTACTTC.

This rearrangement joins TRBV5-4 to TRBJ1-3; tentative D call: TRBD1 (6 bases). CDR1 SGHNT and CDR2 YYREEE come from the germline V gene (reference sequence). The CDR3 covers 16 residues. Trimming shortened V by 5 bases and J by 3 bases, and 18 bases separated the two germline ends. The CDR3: CASSWGGRLGGNTIYF. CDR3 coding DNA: TGTGCCAGCAGTTGGGGGGGGCGCCTTGGTGGAAACACCATATATTTT.

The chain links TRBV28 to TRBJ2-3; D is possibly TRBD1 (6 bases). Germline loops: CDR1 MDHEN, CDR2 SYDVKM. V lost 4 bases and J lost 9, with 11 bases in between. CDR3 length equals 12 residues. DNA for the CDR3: TGTGCCAGCAGTTACCACCAGGGGACGCAGTATTTT. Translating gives CASSYHQGTQYF.

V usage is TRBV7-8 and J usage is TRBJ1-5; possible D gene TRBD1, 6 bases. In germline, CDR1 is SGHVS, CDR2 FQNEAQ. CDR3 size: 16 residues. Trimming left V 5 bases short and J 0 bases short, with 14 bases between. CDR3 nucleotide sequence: TGTGCCAGCAGCCTTGGGGGGGCAAGTAGCAATCAGCCCCAGCATTTT. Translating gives CASSLGGASSNQPQHF.

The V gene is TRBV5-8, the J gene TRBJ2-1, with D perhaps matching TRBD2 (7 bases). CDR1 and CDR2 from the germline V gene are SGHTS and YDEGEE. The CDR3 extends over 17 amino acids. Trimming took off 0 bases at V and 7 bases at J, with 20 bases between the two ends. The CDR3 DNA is TGTGCCAGCAGCTTGGGGAGGGGGGGATACAGCACAAATGAGCAGTTCTTC. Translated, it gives CASSLGRGGYSTNEQFF. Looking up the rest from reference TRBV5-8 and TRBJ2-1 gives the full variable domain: EAGVTQSPTHLIKTRGQQATLRCSPISGHTSVYWYQQALGLGLQFLLWYDEGEERNRGNFPPRFSGRQFPNYSSELNVNALELEDSALYLCASSLGRGGYSTNEQFFGPGTRLTVL.

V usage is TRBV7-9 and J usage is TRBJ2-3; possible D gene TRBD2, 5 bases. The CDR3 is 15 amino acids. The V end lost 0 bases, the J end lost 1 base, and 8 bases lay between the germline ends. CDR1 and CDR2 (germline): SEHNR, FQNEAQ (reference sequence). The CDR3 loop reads CASSLAGVRTDTQYF. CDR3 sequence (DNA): TGTGCCAGCAGCTTAGCCGGGGTCCGCACAGATACGCAGTATTTT. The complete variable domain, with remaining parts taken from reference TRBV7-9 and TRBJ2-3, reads DTGVSQNPRHKITKRGQNVTFRCDPISEHNRLYWYRQTLGQGPEFLTYFQNEAQLEKSRLLSDRFSAERPKGSFSTLEIQRTEQGDSAMYLCASSLAGVRTDTQYFGPGTRLTVL.

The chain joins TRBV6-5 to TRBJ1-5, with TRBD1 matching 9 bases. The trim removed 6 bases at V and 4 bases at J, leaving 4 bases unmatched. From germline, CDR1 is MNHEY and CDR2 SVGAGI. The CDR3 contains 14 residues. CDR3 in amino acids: CASRDRGENQPQHF. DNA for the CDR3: TGTGCCAGCAGGGACAGGGGTGAAAATCAGCCCCAGCATTTT.

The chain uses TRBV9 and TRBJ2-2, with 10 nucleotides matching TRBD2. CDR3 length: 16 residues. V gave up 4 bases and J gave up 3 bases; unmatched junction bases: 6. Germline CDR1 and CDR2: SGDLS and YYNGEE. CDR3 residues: CASSPRTSGYTGELFF. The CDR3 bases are TGTGCCAGCAGCCCGCGGACTAGCGGCTACACCGGGGAGCTGTTTTTT.